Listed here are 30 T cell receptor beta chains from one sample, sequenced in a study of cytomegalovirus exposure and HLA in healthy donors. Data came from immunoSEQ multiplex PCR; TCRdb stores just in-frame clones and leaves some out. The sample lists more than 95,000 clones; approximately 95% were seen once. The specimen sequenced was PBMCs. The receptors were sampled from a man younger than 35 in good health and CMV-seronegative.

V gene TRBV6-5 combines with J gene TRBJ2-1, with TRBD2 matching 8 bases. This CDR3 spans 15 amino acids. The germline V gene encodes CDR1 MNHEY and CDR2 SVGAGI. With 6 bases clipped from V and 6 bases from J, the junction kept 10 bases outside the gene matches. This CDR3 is CASRQAGAKANEQFF. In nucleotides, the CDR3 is TGTGCCAGCAGGCAAGCGGGAGCAAAAGCCAATGAGCAGTTCTTC.

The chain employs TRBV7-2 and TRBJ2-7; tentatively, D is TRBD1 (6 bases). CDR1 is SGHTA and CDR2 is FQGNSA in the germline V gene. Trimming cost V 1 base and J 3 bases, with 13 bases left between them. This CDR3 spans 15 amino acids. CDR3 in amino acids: CASSLDPDRSYEQYF. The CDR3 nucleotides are TGTGCCAGCAGCTTAGACCCGGACAGAAGCTACGAGCAGTACTTC. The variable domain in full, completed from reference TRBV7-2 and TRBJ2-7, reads GAGVSQSPSNKVTEKGKDVELRCDPISGHTALYWYRQSLGQGLEFLIYFQGNSAPDKSGLPSDRFSAERTGGSVSTLTIQRTQQEDSAVYLCASSLDPDRSYEQYFGPGTRLTVT.

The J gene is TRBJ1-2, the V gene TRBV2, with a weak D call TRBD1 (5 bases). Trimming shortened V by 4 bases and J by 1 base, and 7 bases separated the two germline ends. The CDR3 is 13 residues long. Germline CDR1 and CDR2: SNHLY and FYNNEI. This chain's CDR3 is CASSGDSNYGYTF. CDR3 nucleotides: TGTGCCAGCAGTGGCGACAGTAACTATGGCTACACCTTC.

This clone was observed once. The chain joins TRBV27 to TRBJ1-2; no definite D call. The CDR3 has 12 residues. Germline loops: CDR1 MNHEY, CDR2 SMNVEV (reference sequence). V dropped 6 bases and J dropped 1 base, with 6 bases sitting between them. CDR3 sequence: CASRTRNYGYTF. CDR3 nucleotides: TGTGCCAGCAGAACACGTAACTATGGCTACACCTTC.

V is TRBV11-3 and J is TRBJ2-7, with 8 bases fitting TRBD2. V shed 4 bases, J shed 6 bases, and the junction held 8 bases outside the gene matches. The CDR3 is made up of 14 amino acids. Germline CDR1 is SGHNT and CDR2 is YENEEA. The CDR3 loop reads CASSSWTSSGEQYF. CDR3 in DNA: TGTGCCAGCAGCTCCTGGACTAGCTCAGGCGAGCAGTACTTC.

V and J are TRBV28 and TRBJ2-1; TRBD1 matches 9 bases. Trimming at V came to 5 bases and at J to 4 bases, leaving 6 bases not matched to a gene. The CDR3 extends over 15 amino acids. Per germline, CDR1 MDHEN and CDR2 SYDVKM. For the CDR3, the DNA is TGTGCCAGCAGTACAGGGGGCGGAAGGTACAATGAGCAGTTCTTC. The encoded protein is CASSTGGGRYNEQFF.

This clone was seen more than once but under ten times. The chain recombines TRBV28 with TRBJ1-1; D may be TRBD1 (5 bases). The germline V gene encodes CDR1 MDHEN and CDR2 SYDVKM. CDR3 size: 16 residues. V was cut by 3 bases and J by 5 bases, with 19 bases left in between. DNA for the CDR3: TGTGCCAGCAGTTTTTCGGGGGTAAGCATAAAGACTGAAGCTTTCTTT. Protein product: CASSFSGVSIKTEAFF.

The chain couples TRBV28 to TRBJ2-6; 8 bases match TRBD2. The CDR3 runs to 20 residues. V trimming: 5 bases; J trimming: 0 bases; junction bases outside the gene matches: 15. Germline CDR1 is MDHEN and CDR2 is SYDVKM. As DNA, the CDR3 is TGTGCCAGCAGTGGGGGTGGGATTCCAGCGGGAGACTCTGGGGCCAACGTCCTGACTTTC. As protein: CASSGGGIPAGDSGANVLTF.

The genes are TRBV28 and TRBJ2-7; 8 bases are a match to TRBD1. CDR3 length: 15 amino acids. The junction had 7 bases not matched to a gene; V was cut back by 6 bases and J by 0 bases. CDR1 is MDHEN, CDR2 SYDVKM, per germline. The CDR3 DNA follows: TGTGCCAGCAGCTCGGGACAGGATGTCTCCTACGAGCAGTACTTC. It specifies CASSSGQDVSYEQYF.

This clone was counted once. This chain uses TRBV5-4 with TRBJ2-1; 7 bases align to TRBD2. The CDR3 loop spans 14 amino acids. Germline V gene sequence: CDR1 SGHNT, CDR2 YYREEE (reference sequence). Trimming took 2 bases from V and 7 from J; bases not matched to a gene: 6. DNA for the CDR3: TGTGCCAGCAGCTTAGCGGGACCCCTTAATGAGCAGTTCTTC. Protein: CASSLAGPLNEQFF.

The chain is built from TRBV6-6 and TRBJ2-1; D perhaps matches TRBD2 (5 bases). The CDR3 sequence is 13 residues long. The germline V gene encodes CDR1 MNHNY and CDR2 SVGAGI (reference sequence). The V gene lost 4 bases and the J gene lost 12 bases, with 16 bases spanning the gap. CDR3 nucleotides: TGTGCCAGCAGTTCTTCCAGCCCTGCGGGGCAGTTCTTC. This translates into CASSSSSPAGQFF.

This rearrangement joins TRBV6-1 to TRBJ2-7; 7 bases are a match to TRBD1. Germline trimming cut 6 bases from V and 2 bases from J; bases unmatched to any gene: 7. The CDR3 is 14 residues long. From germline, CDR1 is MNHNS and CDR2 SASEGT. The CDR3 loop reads CASRGRGQTYEQYF. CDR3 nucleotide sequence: TGTGCCAGCAGAGGAAGGGGACAGACCTACGAGCAGTACTTC.

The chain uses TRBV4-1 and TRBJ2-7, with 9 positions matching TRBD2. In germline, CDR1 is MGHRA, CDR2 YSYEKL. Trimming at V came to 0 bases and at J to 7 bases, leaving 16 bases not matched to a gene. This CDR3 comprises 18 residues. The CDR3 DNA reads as TGCGCCAGCAGCCAAGAAGGTGGGAGCGGGAGGACCGGATGGGAGCAGTACTTC. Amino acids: CASSQEGGSGRTGWEQYF.

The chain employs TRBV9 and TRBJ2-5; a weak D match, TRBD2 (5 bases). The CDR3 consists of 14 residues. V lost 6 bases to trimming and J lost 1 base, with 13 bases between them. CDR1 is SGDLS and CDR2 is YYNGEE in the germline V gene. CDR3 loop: CASTEGSVQETQYF. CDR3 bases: TGTGCCAGCACCGAGGGCAGTGTCCAAGAGACCCAGTACTTC.

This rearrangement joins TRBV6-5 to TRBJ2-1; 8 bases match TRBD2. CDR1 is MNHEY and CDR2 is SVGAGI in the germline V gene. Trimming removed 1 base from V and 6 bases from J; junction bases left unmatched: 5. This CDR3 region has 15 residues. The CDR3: CASSYFREGFNEQFF. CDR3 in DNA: TGTGCCAGCAGTTACTTCCGGGAGGGCTTCAATGAGCAGTTCTTC.

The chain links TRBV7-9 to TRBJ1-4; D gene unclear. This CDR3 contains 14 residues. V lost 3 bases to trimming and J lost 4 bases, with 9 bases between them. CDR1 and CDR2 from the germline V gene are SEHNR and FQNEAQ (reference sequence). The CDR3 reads CASSLTRSNEKLFF. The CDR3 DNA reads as TGTGCCAGCAGCTTGACACGAAGTAATGAAAAACTGTTTTTT.

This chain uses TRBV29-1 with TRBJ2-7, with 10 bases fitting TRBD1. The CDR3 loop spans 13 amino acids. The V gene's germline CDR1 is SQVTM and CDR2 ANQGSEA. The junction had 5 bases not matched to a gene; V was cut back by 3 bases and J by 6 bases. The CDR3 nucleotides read TGCAGCGTTGAGAGACAGGGGGCCGGCGAGCAGTACTTC. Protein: CSVERQGAGEQYF.

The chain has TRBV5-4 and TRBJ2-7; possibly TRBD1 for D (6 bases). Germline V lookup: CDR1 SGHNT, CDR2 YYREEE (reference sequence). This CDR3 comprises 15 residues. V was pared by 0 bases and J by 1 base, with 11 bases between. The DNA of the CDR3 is TGTGCCAGCAGCTTGGGGACAGCTGTTTCCTACGAGCAGTACTTC. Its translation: CASSLGTAVSYEQYF.

The DNA of the CDR3 is TGCGCCAGCAGCTTAATGTCGGCGGAGCTAGATACGCAGTATTTT. Its protein product is CASSLMSAELDTQYF. The chain couples TRBV5-1 to TRBJ2-3, with D hard to call. Trimming stripped 2 bases from V and 5 bases from J, with 15 bases between. This CDR3 comprises 15 residues. From germline, CDR1 is SGHRS and CDR2 YFSETQ.

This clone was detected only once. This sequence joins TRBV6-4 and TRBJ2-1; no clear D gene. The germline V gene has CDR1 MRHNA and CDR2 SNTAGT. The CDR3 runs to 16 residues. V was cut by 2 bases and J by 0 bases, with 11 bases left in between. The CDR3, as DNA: TGTGCCAGCAGTGACCATCTACGAAGCTCCTACAATGAGCAGTTCTTC. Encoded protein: CASSDHLRSSYNEQFF.

This CDR3 is CASRKAGGGDTQYF. Here the CDR3 DNA reads TGTGCCAGCAGGAAAGCGGGAGGGGGAGATACGCAGTATTTT. The chain recombines TRBV6-5 with TRBJ2-3, with TRBD2 identical over 10 bases. The CDR3 loop spans 14 amino acids. V gave up 6 bases and J gave up 5 bases; unmatched junction bases: 5. Germline values: CDR1 MNHEY, CDR2 SVGAGI.

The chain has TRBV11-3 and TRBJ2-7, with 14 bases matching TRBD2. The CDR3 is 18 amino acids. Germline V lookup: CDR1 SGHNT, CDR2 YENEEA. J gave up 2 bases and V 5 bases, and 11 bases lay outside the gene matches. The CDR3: CASSTRLAGGPSPYEQYF. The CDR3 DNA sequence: TGTGCCAGCAGCACCCGACTAGCGGGAGGGCCAAGTCCCTACGAGCAGTACTTC.

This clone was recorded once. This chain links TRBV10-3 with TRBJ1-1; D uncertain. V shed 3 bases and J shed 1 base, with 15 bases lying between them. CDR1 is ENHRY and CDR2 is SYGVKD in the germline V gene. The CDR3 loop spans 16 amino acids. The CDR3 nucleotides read TGTGCCATCAGTGATCCCCCTTCAAGCTCGAACACTGAAGCTTTCTTT. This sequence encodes CAISDPPSSSNTEAFF.

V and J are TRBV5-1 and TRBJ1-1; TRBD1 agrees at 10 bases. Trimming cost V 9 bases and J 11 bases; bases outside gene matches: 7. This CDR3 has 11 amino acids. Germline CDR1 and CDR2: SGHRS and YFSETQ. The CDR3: CAIPDRGHAFF. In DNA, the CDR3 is TGCGCCATACCCGACAGGGGGCATGCTTTCTTT.

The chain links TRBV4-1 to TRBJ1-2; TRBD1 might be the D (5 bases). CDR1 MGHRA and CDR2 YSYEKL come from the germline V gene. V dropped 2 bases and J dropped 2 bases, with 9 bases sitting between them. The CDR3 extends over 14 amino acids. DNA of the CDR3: TGCGCCAGCAGCCAACCGGGACTGAACTATGGCTACACCTTC. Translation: CASSQPGLNYGYTF.

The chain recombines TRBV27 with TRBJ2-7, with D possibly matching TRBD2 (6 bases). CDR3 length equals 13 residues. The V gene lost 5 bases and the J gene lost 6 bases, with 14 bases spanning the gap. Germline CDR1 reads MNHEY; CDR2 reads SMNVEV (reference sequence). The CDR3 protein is CASSAQTRLEQYF. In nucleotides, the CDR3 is TGTGCCAGCAGTGCCCAGACTAGGCTCGAGCAGTACTTC.

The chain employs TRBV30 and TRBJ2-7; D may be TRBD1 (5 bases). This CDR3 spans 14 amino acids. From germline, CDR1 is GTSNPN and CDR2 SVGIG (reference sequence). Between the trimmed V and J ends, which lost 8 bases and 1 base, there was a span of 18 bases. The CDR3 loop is CALSQDTDSYEQYF. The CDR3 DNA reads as TGTGCCCTATCCCAGGACACCGATTCCTACGAGCAGTACTTC.

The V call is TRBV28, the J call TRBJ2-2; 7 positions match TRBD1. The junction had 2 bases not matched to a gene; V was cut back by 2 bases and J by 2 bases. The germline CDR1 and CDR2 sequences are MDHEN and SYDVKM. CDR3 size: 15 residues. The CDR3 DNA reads TGTGCCAGCAGTTTAAGGGGGCATAACACCGGGGAGCTGTTTTTT. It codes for CASSLRGHNTGELFF. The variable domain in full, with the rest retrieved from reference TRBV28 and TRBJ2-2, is DVKVTQSSRYLVKRTGEKVFLECVQDMDHENMFWYRQDPGLGLRLIYFSYDVKMKEKGDIPEGYSVSREKKERFSLILESASTNQTSMYLCASSLRGHNTGELFFGEGSRLTVL.

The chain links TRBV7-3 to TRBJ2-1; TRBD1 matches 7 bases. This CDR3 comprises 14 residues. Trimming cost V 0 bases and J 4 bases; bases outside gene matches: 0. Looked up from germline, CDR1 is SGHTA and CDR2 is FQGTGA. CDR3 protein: CASSLTQGYNEQFF. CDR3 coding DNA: TGTGCCAGCAGCTTAACACAGGGGTACAATGAGCAGTTCTTC.

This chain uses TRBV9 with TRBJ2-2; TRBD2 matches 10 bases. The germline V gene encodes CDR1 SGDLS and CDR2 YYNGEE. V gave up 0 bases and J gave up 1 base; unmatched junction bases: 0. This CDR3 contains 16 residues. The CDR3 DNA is TGTGCCAGCAGCGTAGGGACTAGCGGGAACACCGGGGAGCTGTTTTTT. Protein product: CASSVGTSGNTGELFF.